The rows below give T cell receptor beta chains drawn from one sample of a study of blood T cell repertoires in COVID-19. Profiling relied on immunoSEQ multiplex PCR, and the TCRdb table lists in-frame clones only, not all of them. The sample holds approximately 70,000 clones; under 90% are singletons and the top ten take approximately 10%. Sequencing used peripheral blood. The receptor set was obtained from a man aged 65 to 85 with active or convalescent COVID-19. Each CDR3 is given with its conserved first and last residue. The order of the fields is D gene, J gene, V gene, clone size, CDR3 DNA, CDR3 protein. D genes are given only for firm matches. Clone sizes are given selectively: once, few, many, or a class where the clone is expanded.

TRBD2 TRBJ2-3 TRBV19 . TGTGCCAGTAGTACCGGACTAGCGGGCACAGATACGCAGTATTTT CASSTGLAGTDTQYF
TRBD1 TRBJ2-5 TRBV29-1 . TGCAGCGTTGAAAAGGACAGGGGTAGTAAGACCCAGTACTTC CSVEKDRGSKTQYF
. TRBJ2-7 TRBV24-1 . TGTGCCACCAGTGAAGCAAACGCCTACGAGCAGTACTTC CATSEANAYEQYF
. TRBJ1-6 TRBV7-2 . TGTGCCAGCAGCCCAGTGGGCAGAAATAATTCACCCCTCCACTTT CASSPVGRNNSPLHF
. TRBJ1-2 TRBV5-6 once TGTGCCAGCAGCTTGGTCAGGGGCGCTGGGGGCTACACCTTC CASSLVRGAGGYTF
. TRBJ2-5 TRBV30 once TGTGCCTGGAGTGTACTTGAGGGGGAAGAGACCCAGTACTTC CAWSVLEGEETQYF
. TRBJ2-4 TRBV7-9 once TGTGCCAGCAGCTTACCCCCTAAAGGACAGAATAAAAACATTCAGTACTTC CASSLPPKGQNKNIQYF
TRBD1 TRBJ1-2 TRBV5-5 once TGTGCCAGCAGTCCGGGACAGGGGATCTATGGCTACACCTTC CASSPGQGIYGYTF
. TRBJ1-1 TRBV6-6 . TGTGCCAGCAGCCCGGGGGGGTCCTACACTGAAGCTTTCTTT CASSPGGSYTEAFF
TRBD2 TRBJ2-4 TRBV19 . TGTGCCAGTACGGGCGGGAGTAGGGACATTCAGTACTTC CASTGGSRDIQYF
TRBD1 TRBJ2-3 TRBV6-5 . TGTGCCAGCACCAAGGACAGGGACACAGATACGCAGTATTTT CASTKDRDTDTQYF
. TRBJ1-2 TRBV19 . TGTGCCAGTAGTATGGACAGTAAATATGGCTACACCTTC CASSMDSKYGYTF
TRBD1 TRBJ2-5 TRBV9 once TGTGCCAGCAGCCCGATAGTCAGGACAGGATACCAAGAGACCCAGTACTTC CASSPIVRTGYQETQYF
TRBD1 TRBJ1-5 TRBV2 . TGTGCCAGCAGTGGGACAGGGAGAAGCAATCAGCCCCAGCATTTT CASSGTGRSNQPQHF
. TRBJ1-1 TRBV20-1 . TGCAGTGCCCCAGGGAACACTGAAGCTTTCTTT CSAPGNTEAFF
TRBD1 TRBJ1-3 TRBV28 . TGTGCCAGCAGTCGACCTCTAGGGACAGGCTACTCTGGAAACACCATATATTTT CASSRPLGTGYSGNTIYF
TRBD2 TRBJ2-3 TRBV30 . TGTGCCTGGGCAAACTACGGGACTATTACAGATACGCAGTATTTT CAWANYGTITDTQYF
TRBD2 TRBJ2-1 TRBV4-1 . TGCGCCAGCAGCCTTCGTGCGGGAGGAAATGAGCAGTTCTTC CASSLRAGGNEQFF
TRBD1 TRBJ1-2 TRBV11-1 . TGTGCCAGCAGCGCATCCGGGACAGGGGGCTATGGCTACACCTTC CASSASGTGGYGYTF
. TRBJ1-1 TRBV5-8 once TGTGCCAGCAGCTTGGCAGGGAGGTTCACTGAAGCTTTCTTT CASSLAGRFTEAFF
. TRBJ1-1 TRBV19 few TGTGCCAGTAGTATCCGGAACACTGAAGCTTTCTTT CASSIRNTEAFF
TRBD2 TRBJ2-1 TRBV5-4 . TGTGCCAGCAGCCCAGGGACTAGCTGGTGGGAGCAGTTCTTC CASSPGTSWWEQFF
. TRBJ1-1 TRBV6-5 . TGTGCCAGCAGGGGATGGGGGCTGGCCTCAGAAACTTTCTTT CASRGWGLASETFF
TRBD2 TRBJ2-1 TRBV6-6 once TGTGCCGTTGTATCAGGGACTAGCCACAATGAGCAGTTCTTC CAVVSGTSHNEQFF
. TRBJ1-4 TRBV4-3 . TGCGCCAGCAGCCAAGATCTACCGGTGTACCCTGCAACTAATGAAAAACTGTTTTTT CASSQDLPVYPATNEKLFF